The following is a T cell receptor beta chain sequence with its context. This sample was included in a study of tumor-infiltrating lymphocytes in primary liver carcinoma. The blood RNA (from unsorted whole blood) was obtained, and germline DNA was also extracted. Donors were untreated and chronically infected with HBV. Starting from approximately 470 ng of total RNA, TCR beta cDNA was produced with a primer in the constant region. Three rounds of nested multiplex PCR with slightly modified ARM-PCR produced TCR beta libraries. Use of TRBV1-TRBV30 forward primers with a C-beta reverse primer characterized the first two PCR rounds, which lasted around 10 cycles each. TCRdb reanalysed the multiplex PCR reads using MiXCR and keeps one entry per CDR3 protein. Seen here are nearly 200,000 distinct CDR3 sequences, roughly 61% observed once, and the top ten hold roughly 6.8%. Germline CDR1 reads SQVTM; CDR2 reads ANQGSEA. This CDR3 is 13 amino acids long.

The sequence came from a woman aged 55-70 years with primary liver carcinoma and hepatitis B virus infection. The chain uses TRBV29-1 and TRBJ1-2; D is ambiguous. Sequenced: peripheral blood. DNA of the CDR3: TGCATCGCCCCCTCGGCCACAAACTATGGCTACACCTTC. Amino acid sequence: CIAPSATNYGYTF.